Presented here are 31 T cell receptor beta chains from one specimen sequenced in a study of blood T cell repertoires in COVID-19. TCRdb keeps only in-frame clones here, not all; method: immunoSEQ multiplex PCR. The data show about 210,000 clones, around 83% seen once. Sequencing was carried out using peripheral blood. All receptors come from a woman between 65 and 79 years old with COVID-19, enrolled during active disease.

The rearrangement links TRBV7-2 to TRBJ1-1, with D possibly matching TRBD1 (5 bases). Germline V gene sequence: CDR1 SGHTA, CDR2 FQGNSA. Between the trimmed V and J ends, which lost 1 base and 6 bases, there was a span of 15 bases. CDR3 size: 15 residues. The CDR3 here is CASSLGRSGVAEAFF. The CDR3 DNA reads as TGTGCCAGCAGCTTAGGCAGGTCGGGGGTGGCTGAAGCTTTCTTT. Drawing the rest from reference TRBV7-2 and TRBJ1-1, the complete variable domain is GAGVSQSPSNKVTEKGKDVELRCDPISGHTALYWYRQSLGQGLEFLIYFQGNSAPDKSGLPSDRFSAERTGGSVSTLTIQRTQQEDSAVYLCASSLGRSGVAEAFFGQGTRLTVV.

This sequence joins TRBV5-4 and TRBJ2-1; 7 bases line up with TRBD1. Trimming removed 2 bases from V and 2 bases from J; junction bases left unmatched: 4. The CDR3 has 15 amino acids. In germline, CDR1 is SGHNT, CDR2 YYREEE (reference sequence). CDR3 DNA: TGTGCCAGCAGCTTCCGGGACAGAGCCTACAATGAGCAGTTCTTC. As protein: CASSFRDRAYNEQFF.

The chain joins TRBV7-2 to TRBJ1-2, with D perhaps TRBD1 (5 bases). V was cut by 1 base and J by 4 bases, with 7 bases left in between. CDR1 and CDR2 from the germline V gene are SGHTA and FQGNSA. This CDR3 has 13 amino acids. The CDR3 bases are TGTGCCAGCAGCTTAGGACAGTCCTATGGCTACACCTTC. It yields the protein CASSLGQSYGYTF.

Here the CDR3 reads CASSPGQGALGTF. As DNA, the CDR3 is TGTGCCAGCAGCCCGGGACAGGGGGCCTTAGGCACCTTC. The rearrangement uses TRBV6-6 and TRBJ1-2; 12 nucleotides line up with TRBD1. Germline V gene data show CDR1 as MNHNY and CDR2 as SVGAGI (reference sequence). The CDR3 totals 13 residues. The J segment lost 13 bases and the V segment lost 6 bases, leaving 9 bases of the junction unmatched.

Note on this clone: Additional DNA sequences in this sample encode the identical CDR3. The rearrangement joins TRBV6-2 or TRBV6-3 to TRBJ1-5; tentatively, D is TRBD1 (6 bases). The CDR3 sequence is 14 residues long. V was shortened by 6 bases and J by 7 bases, with 16 bases between the two germline ends. Germline values: CDR1 MNHEY, CDR2 SVGEGT. DNA of the CDR3: TGTGCCAGCAGCCTCACAGGGAAAGGACAGCCCCAGCATTTT. Amino acid sequence: CASSLTGKGQPQHF.

The table lists this clone with a count of one. The chain couples TRBV30 to TRBJ1-1; 8 nucleotides line up with TRBD1. Germline V CDR1 and CDR2: GTSNPN, SVGIG (reference sequence). V shed 3 bases and J 3 bases; nucleotides not matched to a gene: 3. The CDR3 is made up of 13 amino acids. Here the CDR3 DNA reads TGTGCCTGGAGAGGACAGGGATACACTGAAGCTTTCTTT. It specifies CAWRGQGYTEAFF. Using reference TRBV30 and TRBJ1-1 for the parts outside the CDR3, the full variable domain is SQTIHQWPATLVQPVGSPLSLECTVEGTSNPNLYWYRQAAGRGLQLLFYSVGIGQISSEVPQNLSASRPQDRQFILSSKKLLLSDSGFYLCAWRGQGYTEAFFGQGTRLTVV.

This clone appeared many times. The rearrangement joins TRBV4-3 to TRBJ1-6; D perhaps matches TRBD1 (6 bases). Between the trimmed V and J ends, which lost 0 bases and 11 bases, there was a span of 8 bases. The germline V gene encodes CDR1 LGHNA and CDR2 YSLEER. The CDR3 has 13 residues. Written as DNA, the CDR3 is TGCGCCAGCAGCCAAGACAGGGGTGCACCCCTCCACTTT. It specifies CASSQDRGAPLHF.

The V gene is TRBV7-9, the J gene TRBJ2-1; 7 bases line up with TRBD1. V trimming: 11 bases; J trimming: 8 bases; junction bases outside the gene matches: 15. Germline V gene sequence: CDR1 SEHNR, CDR2 FQNEAQ (reference sequence). This CDR3 has 14 residues. As DNA, the CDR3 is TGTGCCGGAGCCAGGGGGTCCTTAACCTATGAGCAGTTCTTC. It codes for CAGARGSLTYEQFF.

V and J are TRBV18 and TRBJ2-3; the match to TRBD2 covers 10 bases. Trimming at V came to 1 base and at J to 4 bases, leaving 5 bases not matched to a gene. This CDR3 has 16 amino acids. Germline assignment: CDR1 KGHSH and CDR2 LQKENI. CDR3 in DNA: TGTGCCAGCTCACCACAGCTAGCGGGAGAGTCAGATACGCAGTATTTT. Translation gives CASSPQLAGESDTQYF.

Note on this clone: A much larger clone lies one base from this, so it may be a read error. The gene calls are TRBV2 and TRBJ1-1; the match to TRBD1 covers 9 bases. The ends lost 4 bases at V and 1 base at J; junction bases unmatched: 1. Germline values: CDR1 SNHLY, CDR2 FYNNEI. The length of the CDR3 is 14 residues. The CDR3, as DNA: TGTGCCAGCAGTGTGGGACAGGGGAACACTGAAGCTTTCTTT. Encoded protein: CASSVGQGNTEAFF.

The chain carries TRBV6-6 and TRBJ1-5; the D gene is possibly TRBD1 (5 bases). Germline V gene sequence: CDR1 MNHNY, CDR2 SVGAGI (reference sequence). This CDR3 is built from 13 residues. The chain's CDR3 is CATGEGSNQPQHF. The CDR3 nucleotides read TGTGCTACGGGGGAGGGTAGCAATCAGCCCCAGCATTTT.

The J gene is TRBJ1-1, the V gene TRBV7-9; D is uncertain. In germline, CDR1 is SEHNR, CDR2 FQNEAQ (reference sequence). V was cut by 4 bases and J by 5 bases, with 11 bases left in between. This CDR3 comprises 13 residues. The CDR3 is CASSYAGGTEAFF. CDR3 sequence (DNA): TGTGCCAGCAGCTACGCTGGCGGGACTGAAGCTTTCTTT.

The genes are TRBV18 and TRBJ2-2; D is possibly TRBD1 (5 bases). Germline CDR1 and CDR2: KGHSH and LQKENI. V lost 9 bases to trimming and J lost 6 bases, with 17 bases between them. The CDR3 runs 14 residues. The CDR3 is CASWAGILSGELFF. In nucleotides, the CDR3 is TGTGCCAGTTGGGCAGGGATCCTCTCCGGGGAGCTGTTTTTT.

This chain joins TRBV27 and TRBJ1-2, with D perhaps matching TRBD1 (6 bases). The CDR3 spans 17 residues. CDR1 and CDR2 (germline): MNHEY, SMNVEV (reference sequence). Trimming stripped 7 bases from V and 7 bases from J, with 28 bases between. CDR3 DNA: TGTGCCAGCAAGCCCTCGGGTAACTCGGGCAGGGGATCTGGCTACACCTTC. Its protein is CASKPSGNSGRGSGYTF.

The chain uses TRBV28 and TRBJ1-5, with a possible D match to TRBD1 (5 bases). This CDR3 has 15 residues. Per germline, CDR1 MDHEN and CDR2 SYDVKM. Trimming pared 6 bases from V and 3 bases from J, leaving 15 bases between. The CDR3 loop is CASSYPRQLNQPQHF. CDR3 DNA: TGTGCCAGCAGCTATCCTCGACAGCTCAATCAGCCCCAGCATTTT.

Many counts were recorded for this clone. The CDR3 region is CASSPDTSYGYTF. The CDR3 nucleotides read TGTGCCAGCTCACCCGACACGAGCTATGGCTACACCTTC. The rearrangement links TRBV18 to TRBJ1-2; D is undetermined. Germline assignment: CDR1 KGHSH and CDR2 LQKENI. The CDR3 is made up of 13 amino acids. The V end lost 3 bases, the J end lost 4 bases, and 9 bases lay between the germline ends.

This clone has just one count. The V call is TRBV4-3, the J call TRBJ1-5; D remains ambiguous. Germline lookup yields CDR1 LGHNA and CDR2 YSLEER. There are 17 residues in the CDR3. V was pared by 3 bases and J by 2 bases, with 17 bases between. The chain's CDR3 is CASSQGGGDRGNQPQHF. In DNA, the CDR3 is TGCGCCAGCAGCCAGGGCGGAGGCGATAGAGGCAATCAGCCCCAGCATTTT.

The rearrangement uses TRBV5-1 and TRBJ2-5; 9 nucleotides align to TRBD1. Trimming took 2 bases from V and 7 from J; bases not matched to a gene: 6. This CDR3 comprises 14 residues. The germline CDR1 and CDR2 sequences are SGHRS and YFSETQ. The CDR3 sequence is CASSLTGGSGTQYF. Written as DNA, the CDR3 is TGCGCCAGCAGCTTAACAGGGGGCTCGGGGACCCAGTACTTC. The full variable domain, with the rest looked up from reference TRBV5-1 and TRBJ2-5, is KAGVTQTPRYLIKTRGQQVTLSCSPISGHRSVSWYQQTPGQGLQFLFEYFSETQRNKGNFPGRFSGRQFSNSRSEMNVSTLELGDSALYLCASSLTGGSGTQYFGPGTRLLVL.

The V gene is TRBV5-1, the J gene TRBJ2-1; possibly TRBD1 for D (5 bases). V lost 4 bases and J lost 0, with 17 bases in between. This CDR3 is built from 17 residues. Germline CDR1 SGHRS, CDR2 YFSETQ. The CDR3: CASSRIAGISSYNEQFF. The DNA of the CDR3 is TGCGCCAGCAGCCGAATCGCAGGGATTAGCTCCTACAATGAGCAGTTCTTC.

The V gene is TRBV21-1, the J gene TRBJ2-5; the DNA was not used to check the table's D call, TRBD2. TRBV21-1 constitutes a pseudogene. This CDR3 has 16 amino acids. The CDR3 loop reads CASSKVRRGGKETQYF. The CDR3 DNA reads as TGTGCCAGCAGCAAAGTACGCAGGGGAGGGAAAGAGACCCAGTACTTC.

The rearrangement joins TRBV28 to TRBJ2-1, with no clear D. V gave up 1 base and J gave up 6 bases, with 16 bases separating them. CDR1 and CDR2 from the germline V gene are MDHEN and SYDVKM. This CDR3 spans 16 amino acids. CDR3 DNA sequence: TGTGCCAGCAGTTTATTCCGATCAACTAAATCCAATGAGCAGTTCTTC. Residues: CASSLFRSTKSNEQFF.

The rearrangement uses TRBV10-3 and TRBJ2-5; 8 bases align to TRBD2. The germline gives CDR1 ENHRY, CDR2 SYGVKD. V shed 10 bases, J shed 2 bases, and the junction held 6 bases outside the gene matches. The CDR3 has 13 amino acids. For the CDR3, the DNA is TGTGCCACGGCACTAGCGGATCAAGAGACCCAGTACTTC. This codes for CATALADQETQYF.

The chain joins TRBV5-1 to TRBJ2-3; TRBD2 aligns across 11 bases. V dropped 0 bases and J dropped 5; count of bases not matched to a gene: 5. This CDR3 is 16 amino acids long. The V gene's germline CDR1 is SGHRS and CDR2 YFSETQ. CDR3 region: CASSLGSSGGKDTQYF. The CDR3 region has the DNA TGCGCCAGCAGCTTGGGGTCTAGCGGGGGGAAAGATACGCAGTATTTT.

The gene calls are TRBV29-1 and TRBJ1-1; a possible D gene is TRBD1 (6 bases). The CDR3 consists of 14 residues. Trimming took off 7 bases at V and 1 base at J, with 16 bases between the two ends. Germline lookup yields CDR1 SQVTM and CDR2 ANQGSEA. CDR3 nucleotides: TGCAGCGCGCGCAGGGGCATACCGAACACTGAAGCTTTCTTT. This gives the protein CSARRGIPNTEAFF.

The DNA for the CDR3 is TGCAGTGCTAGTGGGGCTAGCGGGAGGAGCTCCTACAATGAGCAGTTCTTC. Its protein product is CSASGASGRSSYNEQFF. The chain has TRBV20-1 and TRBJ2-1; 11 bases fit TRBD2. The V gene end was trimmed by 3 bases and the J gene end by 0 bases; junction bases not matched to a gene: 7. This CDR3 region has 17 residues. Per the germline V gene, CDR1 is DFQATT and CDR2 is SNEGSKA (reference sequence).

J is TRBJ1-1 and V is TRBV9; TRBD1 agrees at 8 bases. Looked up from germline, CDR1 is SGDLS and CDR2 is YYNGEE. CDR3 length: 15 amino acids. Germline trimming cut 5 bases from V and 4 bases from J; bases unmatched to any gene: 10. This CDR3 reads CASRTSATGGTEAFF. For the CDR3, the DNA is TGTGCCAGCAGAACAAGCGCTACAGGGGGCACTGAAGCTTTCTTT.

The genes are TRBV18 and TRBJ2-1; 8 bases are a match to TRBD2. CDR3 length: 14 residues. The germline V gene has CDR1 KGHSH and CDR2 LQKENI. V lost 3 bases and J lost 9; bases outside the gene matches: 7. CDR3 bases: TGTGCCAGCTCACCCAATAGCGGGAAGGCTGAGCAGTTCTTC. The encoded protein is CASSPNSGKAEQFF.

The table lists this clone with a count of one. CDR3 in amino acids: CASSPAGESRTEAFF. The CDR3 coding sequence is TGTGCCAGCAGTCCGGCAGGGGAATCAAGGACTGAAGCTTTCTTT. The rearrangement links TRBV6-5 to TRBJ1-1, with a weak D call TRBD1 (6 bases). CDR1 is MNHEY and CDR2 is SVGAGI in the germline V gene. The CDR3 has 15 amino acids. Trimming took 5 bases from V and 5 from J, leaving 18 bases between them.

A few counts support this clone. V is TRBV2 and J is TRBJ1-1; perhaps TRBD1 as D (6 bases). CDR3 length: 15 residues. Germline V CDR1 and CDR2: SNHLY, FYNNEI. V lost 6 bases and J lost 1, with 15 bases in between. The CDR3 reads CASRVTGTKNTEAFF. The CDR3 nucleotides are TGTGCCAGCAGGGTAACCGGGACAAAGAACACTGAAGCTTTCTTT.

This clone was seen only a few times. The chain links TRBV29-1 to TRBJ2-3; 9 nucleotides align to TRBD2. There are 18 residues in the CDR3. The V segment lost 0 bases and the J segment 3 bases; nucleotides outside the gene matches: 13. Germline CDR1 SQVTM, CDR2 ANQGSEA. The DNA for the CDR3 is TGCAGCGTTGAAGATCCAAACCCTTTAGCGGGAGTTACAGATACGCAGTATTTT. It is translated as CSVEDPNPLAGVTDTQYF.

V is TRBV27 and J is TRBJ1-3, with 7 positions matching TRBD1. The CDR3 is made up of 14 amino acids. Germline loops: CDR1 MNHEY, CDR2 SMNVEV (reference sequence). With 3 bases clipped from V and 4 bases from J, the junction kept 3 bases outside the gene matches. CDR3 in amino acids: CASSFTGAGNTIYF. The CDR3 coding sequence is TGTGCCAGCAGTTTCACAGGGGCAGGAAACACCATATATTTT.